Shown below are 11 T cell receptor beta chains from a single sample sequenced in a study of T cells expressing NK-cell markers. TCRdb re-called the 5' RACE reads; every CDR3 protein appears as one record, without DNA. The sample yields roughly 300,000 distinct CDR3 sequences, of which the top ten take up around 4%. Sample: blood T cells: a sorted CD56 or NKG2C T cell subset, CD4+ or CD8+ T cells, or bulk PBMC T cells (not recorded which). These receptors came from a woman aged 18 to 75 in good health.

V and J are TRBV5-1 and TRBJ2-2; TCRdb indicates TRBD1, and absent DNA this call remains unverified. Germline CDR1 reads SGHRS; CDR2 reads YFSETQ. The CDR3 extends over 15 amino acids. The CDR3 region is CASSLEWGRTGELFF.

V usage is TRBV5-4 and J usage is TRBJ2-1; lacking DNA, the TRBD2 call made by TCRdb goes unchecked. Germline V gene lookup returns CDR1 SGHNT and CDR2 YYREEE (reference sequence). The CDR3 runs 16 residues. CDR3 loop: CASSGPPVRGYNEQFF. Supplemented by reference TRBV5-4 and TRBJ2-1, the full variable domain reads ETGVTQSPTHLIKTRGQQVTLRCSSQSGHNTVSWYQQALGQGPQFIFQYYREEENGRGNFPPRFSGLQFPNYSSELNVNALELDDSALYLCASSGPPVRGYNEQFFGPGTRLTVL.

The chain uses TRBV18 and TRBJ1-5. The CDR3 runs to 15 residues. Germline V gene data show CDR1 as KGHSH and CDR2 as LQKENI. Here the CDR3 reads CASSPPETGNQPQHF. Supplemented by reference TRBV18 and TRBJ1-5, the full variable domain reads NAGVMQNPRHLVRRRGQEARLRCSPMKGHSHVYWYRQLPEEGLKFMVYLQKENIIDESGMPKERFSAEFPKEGPSILRIQQVVRGDSAAYFCASSPPETGNQPQHFGDGTRLSIL.

This chain links TRBV6-2 or TRBV6-3 with TRBJ1-5; the D call of TRBD1 rests on TCRdb alone, since no DNA is present to check it. The CDR3 covers 16 residues. Germline V lookup: CDR1 MNHEY, CDR2 SVGEGT. The CDR3 region is CASSPRGRLSNQPQHF.

The chain employs TRBV5-1 and TRBJ2-3. Looked up from germline, CDR1 is SGHRS and CDR2 is YFSETQ. CDR3 length: 13 amino acids. The CDR3 spells CASSFGGTDTQYF.

The chain uses TRBV6-1 and TRBJ1-3; TCRdb's D gene call, TRBD1, goes unchecked for lack of DNA. The CDR3 is 16 amino acids. Germline loops: CDR1 MNHNS, CDR2 SASEGT. The CDR3 sequence: CASRPTGGFSGNTIYF.

The chain links TRBV29-1 to TRBJ1-2; TCRdb's assignment of TRBD1 cannot be checked, as there is no DNA. The germline V gene encodes CDR1 SQVTM and CDR2 ANQGSEA. The CDR3 runs to 11 residues. This CDR3 reads CSVGSPWGYTF.

The gene calls are TRBV10-3 and TRBJ2-3; TCRdb selects TRBD1, and the lack of DNA leaves this call unchecked. CDR1 and CDR2 (germline): ENHRY, SYGVKD. The CDR3 length is 15 residues. This CDR3 is CAISDKGANTDTQYF.

The chain employs TRBV7-9 and TRBJ2-2; TCRdb proposes TRBD1, but this gene call is untestable without DNA. There are 15 residues in the CDR3. The V gene's germline CDR1 is SEHNR and CDR2 FQNEAQ (reference sequence). This chain's CDR3 is CASSIQGSRTGELFF.

The V gene is TRBV6-5, the J gene TRBJ2-5; the TRBD1 assignment by TCRdb is unverifiable without DNA. This CDR3 contains 14 residues. In germline, CDR1 is MNHEY, CDR2 SVGAGI. CDR3 region: CASSYLGRGETQYF.

The chain combines TRBV4-3 with TRBJ2-5; TCRdb's D gene call, TRBD2, goes unchecked for lack of DNA. Germline V gene data show CDR1 as LGHNA and CDR2 as YSLEER. This CDR3 spans 18 amino acids. The CDR3: CASSQDPPQSGGARTQYF.